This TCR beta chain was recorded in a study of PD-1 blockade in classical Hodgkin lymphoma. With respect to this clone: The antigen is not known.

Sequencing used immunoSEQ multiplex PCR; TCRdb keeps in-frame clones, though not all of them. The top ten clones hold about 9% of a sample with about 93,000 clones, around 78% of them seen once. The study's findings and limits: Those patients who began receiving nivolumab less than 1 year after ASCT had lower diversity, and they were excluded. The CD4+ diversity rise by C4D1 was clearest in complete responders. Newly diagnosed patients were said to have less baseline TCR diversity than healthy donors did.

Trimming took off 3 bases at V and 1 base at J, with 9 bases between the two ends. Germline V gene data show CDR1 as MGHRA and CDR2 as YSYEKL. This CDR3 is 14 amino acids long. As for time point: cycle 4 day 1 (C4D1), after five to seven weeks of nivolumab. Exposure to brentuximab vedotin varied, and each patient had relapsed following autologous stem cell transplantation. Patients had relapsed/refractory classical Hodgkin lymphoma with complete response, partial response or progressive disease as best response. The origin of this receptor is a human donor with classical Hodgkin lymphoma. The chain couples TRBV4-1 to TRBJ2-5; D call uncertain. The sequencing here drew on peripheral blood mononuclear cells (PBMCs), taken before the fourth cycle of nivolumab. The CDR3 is CASSQYGSQETQYF. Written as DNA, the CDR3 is TGCGCCAGCAGCCAGTACGGGTCCCAAGAGACCCAGTACTTC.